This is a list of T cell receptor beta chains from one sample in a study of early T cells in non-severe SARS-CoV-2 infection. TCRdb re-called the 5' RACE reads with MiXCR, one entry per CDR3 protein. The sample includes about 77,000 distinct CDR3 sequences, about 5% of them seen just once. Sequenced here: whole blood, sampled at baseline. The source of these receptors is an adult who was a healthcare worker with PCR-confirmed SARS-CoV-2 infection or an uninfected control (not recorded which). Both conserved end residues are part of each CDR3. A D gene is named only where the DNA matches it firmly. Where a row states a size, it is once, few, many or the class of an expanded clone; other rows omit it.

cdr3_nt: TGCAGTGCTAGAGTCTTCAGGTCAGAATTTTATGGCTACACCTTC
cdr3_aa: CSARVFRSEFYGYTF
clone_size: few
d_call: .
j_call: TRBJ1-2
v_call: TRBV20-1

cdr3_nt: TGTGCCAGCAGGTTGGGGGTTCATGGGCCCAGCTCCTATAATTCACCCCTCCACTTT
cdr3_aa: CASRLGVHGPSSYNSPLHF
clone_size: many
d_call: .
j_call: TRBJ1-6
v_call: TRBV6-1

cdr3_nt: TGTGCCAGCAGTGAACAGAGCAATCAGCCCCAGCATTTT
cdr3_aa: CASSEQSNQPQHF
clone_size: many
d_call: .
j_call: TRBJ1-5
v_call: TRBV6-1

cdr3_nt: TGCGCCAGCAGCTCCCACGGGGAAGAGACCCAGTACTTC
cdr3_aa: CASSSHGEETQYF
clone_size: many
d_call: .
j_call: TRBJ2-5
v_call: TRBV5-1

cdr3_nt: TGTGTCAGCAGCTTAACCCTGGGTACGCAGTATTTT
cdr3_aa: CVSSLTLGTQYF
clone_size: .
d_call: .
j_call: TRBJ2-3
v_call: TRBV7-6

cdr3_nt: TGCAGTGCTAGAGATCGGTATGAGCAGTTCTTC
cdr3_aa: CSARDRYEQFF
clone_size: .
d_call: .
j_call: TRBJ2-1
v_call: TRBV20-1

cdr3_nt: TGTGCCAGCAGCTTAAGGGTAGGAGAGCAGTACTTC
cdr3_aa: CASSLRVGEQYF
clone_size: .
d_call: .
j_call: TRBJ2-7
v_call: TRBV7-9

cdr3_nt: TGCAGTCCACCACGCGGGAGCAGGAATGAGCAGTTCTTC
cdr3_aa: CSPPRGSRNEQFF
clone_size: many
d_call: TRBD2
j_call: TRBJ2-1
v_call: TRBV20-1

cdr3_nt: TGTGCCAGCAGTTTAGGCAGAAGTAACACTGAAGCTTTCTTT
cdr3_aa: CASSLGRSNTEAFF
clone_size: many
d_call: .
j_call: TRBJ1-1
v_call: TRBV28

cdr3_nt: TGCAGTGCTAGAGGTCCCTCCAATCAGCCCCAGCATTTT
cdr3_aa: CSARGPSNQPQHF
clone_size: many
d_call: .
j_call: TRBJ1-5
v_call: TRBV20-1

cdr3_nt: TGTGCCAGCACGCGAACGCCCCTCGGGCCCCAGCATTTT
cdr3_aa: CASTRTPLGPQHF
clone_size: .
d_call: .
j_call: TRBJ1-5
v_call: TRBV2

cdr3_nt: TGTGCCAGCAGTAATTACAGGGGACCCTACAATGAGCAGTTCTTC
cdr3_aa: CASSNYRGPYNEQFF
clone_size: few
d_call: TRBD1
j_call: TRBJ2-1
v_call: TRBV6-2/TRBV6-3

cdr3_nt: TGCGCCAGCGCGGGACAGCTAATATCTGGGGCCAACGTCCTGACTTTC
cdr3_aa: CASAGQLISGANVLTF
clone_size: few
d_call: .
j_call: TRBJ2-6
v_call: TRBV5-1

cdr3_nt: TGTGCCAGCAGCCGTCGTGATGAGCAGTTCTTC
cdr3_aa: CASSRRDEQFF
clone_size: many
d_call: .
j_call: TRBJ2-1
v_call: TRBV6-6

cdr3_nt: TGTGCCAGCAGGAGATCAGGGGAAAATGGCTACACCTTC
cdr3_aa: CASRRSGENGYTF
clone_size: many
d_call: .
j_call: TRBJ1-2
v_call: TRBV11-2

cdr3_nt: TGTGCCAGCAGCTTAGTGGTGGGCGGTTACGAGCAGTACTTC
cdr3_aa: CASSLVVGGYEQYF
clone_size: .
d_call: .
j_call: TRBJ2-7
v_call: TRBV7-6

cdr3_nt: TGTGCCAGCAGTTACAGCCCTCGGTACCCAGGGTACTACGAGCAGTACTTC
cdr3_aa: CASSYSPRYPGYYEQYF
clone_size: few
d_call: .
j_call: TRBJ2-7
v_call: TRBV6-5

cdr3_nt: TGTGCCAGCAGTGGGCTAGCGGGGCGACACAATGAGCAGTTCTTC
cdr3_aa: CASSGLAGRHNEQFF
clone_size: many
d_call: TRBD2
j_call: TRBJ2-1
v_call: TRBV12-3/TRBV12-4

cdr3_nt: TGCAGTGCTAGCCCTCTGACTGGGACAGGGAGAAACTACGAGCAGTACTTC
cdr3_aa: CSASPLTGTGRNYEQYF
clone_size: many
d_call: TRBD1
j_call: TRBJ2-7
v_call: TRBV20-1

cdr3_nt: TGTGCCAGCAGTGACCAAGTGGGGAGCTCCTACGAGCAGTACTTC
cdr3_aa: CASSDQVGSSYEQYF
clone_size: many
d_call: .
j_call: TRBJ2-7
v_call: TRBV25-1

cdr3_nt: TGTGCCAGCAGCCAAGCAGATTCTATCAGCACAGATGCGCAGTATTTT
cdr3_aa: CASSQADSISTDAQYF
clone_size: .
d_call: .
j_call: TRBJ2-3
v_call: TRBV3-1

cdr3_nt: TGTGCCAGCAACAGGGACGGAAACACCATATATTTT
cdr3_aa: CASNRDGNTIYF
clone_size: few
d_call: .
j_call: TRBJ1-3
v_call: TRBV2

cdr3_nt: TGTGCCAGCAGTTTCGTGCGGGGCATCGACGAGCAGTACTTC
cdr3_aa: CASSFVRGIDEQYF
clone_size: few
d_call: .
j_call: TRBJ2-7
v_call: TRBV28

cdr3_nt: TGTGCCAGCAGCATAGCGGCAGGGAACTATTCACCCCTCCACTTT
cdr3_aa: CASSIAAGNYSPLHF
clone_size: .
d_call: .
j_call: TRBJ1-6
v_call: TRBV7-9

cdr3_nt: TGTGCCAGCAGTTACAGGGCGGGCGCCTCCTACGAGCAGTACTTC
cdr3_aa: CASSYRAGASYEQYF
clone_size: many
d_call: .
j_call: TRBJ2-7
v_call: TRBV6-5

cdr3_nt: TGCAGTGCTAGTCCGGCCGACAGGGATCTGAACACTGAAGCTTTCTTT
cdr3_aa: CSASPADRDLNTEAFF
clone_size: many
d_call: TRBD1
j_call: TRBJ1-1
v_call: TRBV20-1

cdr3_nt: TGTGCCAGTAGTACGACAGGGGCAGAGACCCAGTACTTC
cdr3_aa: CASSTTGAETQYF
clone_size: few
d_call: TRBD1
j_call: TRBJ2-5
v_call: TRBV19

cdr3_nt: TGTGCCAGCAGCCAGCAAGGACTAGCGGGAAGGCAAGAGACCCAGTACTTC
cdr3_aa: CASSQQGLAGRQETQYF
clone_size: .
d_call: TRBD2
j_call: TRBJ2-5
v_call: TRBV11-2

cdr3_nt: TGTGCCAGCAGTTTTGGGCTTGAAGCTTTCTTT
cdr3_aa: CASSFGLEAFF
clone_size: .
d_call: .
j_call: TRBJ1-1
v_call: TRBV27

cdr3_nt: TGCGCCAGCAGCCAAGTAGAGACAGACAATGAGCAGTTCTTC
cdr3_aa: CASSQVETDNEQFF
clone_size: many
d_call: .
j_call: TRBJ2-1
v_call: TRBV4-1

cdr3_nt: TGTGCCAGCAGTGGGGTCAGGGTGGCATACGAGCAGTACTTC
cdr3_aa: CASSGVRVAYEQYF
clone_size: .
d_call: .
j_call: TRBJ2-7
v_call: TRBV2

cdr3_nt: TGCAGTGCTAGAACGGGATCACGGGATACGCAGTATTTT
cdr3_aa: CSARTGSRDTQYF
clone_size: .
d_call: .
j_call: TRBJ2-3
v_call: TRBV20-1

cdr3_nt: TGCAGTGCTAGGAGTTTGGGCGATATCACAGATACGCAGTATTTT
cdr3_aa: CSARSLGDITDTQYF
clone_size: many
d_call: .
j_call: TRBJ2-3
v_call: TRBV20-1

cdr3_nt: TGTGCCAGCAGCTTAGCGGTATTAGGCCCCTACAATGAGCAGTTCTTC
cdr3_aa: CASSLAVLGPYNEQFF
clone_size: .
d_call: .
j_call: TRBJ2-1
v_call: TRBV7-9

cdr3_nt: TGTGCCAGCAGTCTACAAGATGCCTACGAGCAGTACTTC
cdr3_aa: CASSLQDAYEQYF
clone_size: .
d_call: .
j_call: TRBJ2-7
v_call: TRBV27

cdr3_nt: TGTGCCTGTTACGGCACCGGGGAGCTGTTTTTT
cdr3_aa: CACYGTGELFF
clone_size: many
d_call: .
j_call: TRBJ2-2
v_call: TRBV30

cdr3_nt: TGTGCCAGCAGCCCACGGACAGGGCACACCTACGAGCAGTACTTC
cdr3_aa: CASSPRTGHTYEQYF
clone_size: many
d_call: TRBD1
j_call: TRBJ2-7
v_call: TRBV7-7

cdr3_nt: TGTGCCAGCAGCCAAATCAGGAATAATGAAAAACTGTTTTTT
cdr3_aa: CASSQIRNNEKLFF
clone_size: many
d_call: .
j_call: TRBJ1-4
v_call: TRBV14

cdr3_nt: TGTGCCAGCAACCAGTGGCCCCAGCATTTT
cdr3_aa: CASNQWPQHF
clone_size: few
d_call: .
j_call: TRBJ1-5
v_call: TRBV6-6

cdr3_nt: TGCAGTGCTAGAGATATCAGGGCAGGCGAAGAGACCCAGTACTTC
cdr3_aa: CSARDIRAGEETQYF
clone_size: few
d_call: .
j_call: TRBJ2-5
v_call: TRBV20-1

cdr3_nt: TGTGCCAGCAGTTACTCACGGGGACCCTACAATGAGCAGTTCTTC
cdr3_aa: CASSYSRGPYNEQFF
clone_size: .
d_call: .
j_call: TRBJ2-1
v_call: TRBV27

cdr3_nt: TGTGCCAGCAGCGTAGGAGTTAGGACAGGGGGCGATGAGCAGTTCTTC
cdr3_aa: CASSVGVRTGGDEQFF
clone_size: .
d_call: TRBD1
j_call: TRBJ2-1
v_call: TRBV9

cdr3_nt: TGTGCCAGCAGTACGGGACAGAAAAATGAAAAACTGTTTTTT
cdr3_aa: CASSTGQKNEKLFF
clone_size: medium-sized
d_call: TRBD1
j_call: TRBJ1-4
v_call: TRBV6-5

cdr3_nt: TGTGCCAGCAGCCGACGGGGAGACACTGAAGCTTTCTTT
cdr3_aa: CASSRRGDTEAFF
clone_size: many
d_call: .
j_call: TRBJ1-1
v_call: TRBV4-2

cdr3_nt: TGCAGTGCTCAGAGCTATATGACGGTTCAAGAGACCCAGTACTTC
cdr3_aa: CSAQSYMTVQETQYF
clone_size: .
d_call: .
j_call: TRBJ2-5
v_call: TRBV20-1

cdr3_nt: TGTGCCATCACCCTCAGCGGAACGGGAGAAGCTTTCTTT
cdr3_aa: CAITLSGTGEAFF
clone_size: .
d_call: .
j_call: TRBJ1-1
v_call: TRBV10-3

cdr3_nt: TGTGCCAGCAGTTTATTGGGGAACTATGGCTACACCTTC
cdr3_aa: CASSLLGNYGYTF
clone_size: many
d_call: .
j_call: TRBJ1-2
v_call: TRBV28